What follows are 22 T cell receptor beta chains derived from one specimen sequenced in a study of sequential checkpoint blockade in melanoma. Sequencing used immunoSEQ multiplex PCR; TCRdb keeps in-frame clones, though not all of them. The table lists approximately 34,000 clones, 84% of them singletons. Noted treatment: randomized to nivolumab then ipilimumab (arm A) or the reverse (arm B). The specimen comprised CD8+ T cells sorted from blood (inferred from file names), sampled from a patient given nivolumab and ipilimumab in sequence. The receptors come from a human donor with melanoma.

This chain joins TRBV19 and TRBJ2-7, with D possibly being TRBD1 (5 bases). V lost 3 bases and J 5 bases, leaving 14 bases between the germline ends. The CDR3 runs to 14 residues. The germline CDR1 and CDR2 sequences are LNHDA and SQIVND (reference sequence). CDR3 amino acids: CASSIIAGIHEQYF. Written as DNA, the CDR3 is TGTGCCAGTAGTATCATTGCAGGGATCCACGAGCAGTACTTC.

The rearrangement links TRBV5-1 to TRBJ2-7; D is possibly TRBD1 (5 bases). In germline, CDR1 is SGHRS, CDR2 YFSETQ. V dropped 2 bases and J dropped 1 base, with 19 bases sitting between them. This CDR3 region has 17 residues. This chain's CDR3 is CASSLVSQGGFSYEQYF. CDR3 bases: TGCGCCAGCAGCTTAGTGTCGCAGGGCGGCTTTTCCTACGAGCAGTACTTC.

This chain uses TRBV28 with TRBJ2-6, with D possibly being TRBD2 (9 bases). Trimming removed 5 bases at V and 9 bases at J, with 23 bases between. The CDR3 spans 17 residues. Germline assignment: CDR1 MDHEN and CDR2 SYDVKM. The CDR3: CASSHFGRGGQDNVLTF. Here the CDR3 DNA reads TGTGCCAGCAGTCACTTTGGGCGGGGGGGACAGGACAACGTCCTGACTTTC.

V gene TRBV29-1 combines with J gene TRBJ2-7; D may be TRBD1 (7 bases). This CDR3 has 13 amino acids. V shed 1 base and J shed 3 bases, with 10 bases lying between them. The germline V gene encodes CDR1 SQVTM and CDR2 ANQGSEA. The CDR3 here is CSVEAGGGYEQYF. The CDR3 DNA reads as TGCAGCGTTGAAGCAGGGGGAGGCTACGAGCAGTACTTC.

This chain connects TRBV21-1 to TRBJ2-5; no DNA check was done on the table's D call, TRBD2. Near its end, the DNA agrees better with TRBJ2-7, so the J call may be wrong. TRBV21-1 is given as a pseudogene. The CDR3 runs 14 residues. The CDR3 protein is CASSKEAGSDEQYF. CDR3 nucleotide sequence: TGTGCCAGCAGCAAAGAGGCGGGCTCCGACGAGCAGTACTTC.

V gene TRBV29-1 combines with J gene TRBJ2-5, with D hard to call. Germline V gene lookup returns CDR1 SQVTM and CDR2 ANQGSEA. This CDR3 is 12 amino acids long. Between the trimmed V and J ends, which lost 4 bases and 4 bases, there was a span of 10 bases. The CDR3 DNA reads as TGCAGCGTTGTTGCGCCGGGAGAGACCCAGTACTTC. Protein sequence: CSVVAPGETQYF.

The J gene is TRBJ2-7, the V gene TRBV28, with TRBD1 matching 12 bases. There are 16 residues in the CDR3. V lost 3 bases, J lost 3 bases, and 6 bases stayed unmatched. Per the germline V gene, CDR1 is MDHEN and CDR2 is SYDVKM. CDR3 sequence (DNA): TGTGCCAGCAGTTTTCAGGGACAGGGGGCGATCTACGAGCAGTACTTC. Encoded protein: CASSFQGQGAIYEQYF. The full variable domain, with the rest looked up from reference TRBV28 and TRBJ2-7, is DVKVTQSSRYLVKRTGEKVFLECVQDMDHENMFWYRQDPGLGLRLIYFSYDVKMKEKGDIPEGYSVSREKKERFSLILESASTNQTSMYLCASSFQGQGAIYEQYFGPGTRLTVT.

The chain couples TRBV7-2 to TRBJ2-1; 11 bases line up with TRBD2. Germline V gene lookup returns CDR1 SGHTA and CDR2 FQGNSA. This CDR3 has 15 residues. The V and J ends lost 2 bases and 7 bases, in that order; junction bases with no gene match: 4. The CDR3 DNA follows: TGTGCCAGCAGCTTAACTAGCGGGAGAATGAATGAGCAGTTCTTC. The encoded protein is CASSLTSGRMNEQFF.

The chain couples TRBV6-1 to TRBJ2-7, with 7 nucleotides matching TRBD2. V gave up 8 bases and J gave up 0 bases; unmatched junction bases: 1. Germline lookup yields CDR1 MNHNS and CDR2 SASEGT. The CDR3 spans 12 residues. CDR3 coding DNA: TGTGCCAGCTGGGGGGGCTCCTACGAGCAGTACTTC. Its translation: CASWGGSYEQYF.

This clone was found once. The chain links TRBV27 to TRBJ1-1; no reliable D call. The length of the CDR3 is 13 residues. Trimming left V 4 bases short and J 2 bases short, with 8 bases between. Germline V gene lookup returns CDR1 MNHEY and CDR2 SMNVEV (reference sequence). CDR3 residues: CASSSGINTEAFF. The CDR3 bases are TGTGCCAGCAGTTCCGGGATAAACACTGAAGCTTTCTTT.

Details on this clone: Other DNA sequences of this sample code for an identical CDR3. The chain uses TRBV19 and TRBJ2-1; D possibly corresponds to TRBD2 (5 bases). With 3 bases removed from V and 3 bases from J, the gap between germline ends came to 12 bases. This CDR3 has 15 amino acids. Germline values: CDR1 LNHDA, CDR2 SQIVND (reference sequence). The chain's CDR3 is CASSISLAVYNEQFF. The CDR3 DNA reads TGTGCCAGTAGTATCTCTCTAGCAGTCTACAATGAGCAGTTCTTC.

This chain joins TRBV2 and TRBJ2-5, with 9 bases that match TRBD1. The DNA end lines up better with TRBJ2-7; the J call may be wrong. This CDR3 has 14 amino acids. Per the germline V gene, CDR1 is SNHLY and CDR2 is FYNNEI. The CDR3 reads CASSPGTGLYEQYF. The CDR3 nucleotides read TGTGCCAGCAGTCCCGGGACAGGGCTATACGAGCAGTACTTC.

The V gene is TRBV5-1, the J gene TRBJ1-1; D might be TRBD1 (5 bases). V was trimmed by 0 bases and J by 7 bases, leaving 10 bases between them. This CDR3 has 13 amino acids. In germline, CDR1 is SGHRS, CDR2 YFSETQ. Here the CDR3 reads CASSLGGGVEAFF. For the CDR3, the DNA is TGCGCCAGCAGCTTGGGAGGAGGGGTTGAAGCTTTCTTT.

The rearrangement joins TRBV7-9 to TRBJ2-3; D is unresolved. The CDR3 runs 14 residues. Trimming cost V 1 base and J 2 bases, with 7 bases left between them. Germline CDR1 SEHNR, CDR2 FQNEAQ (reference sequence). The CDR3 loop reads CASSLDSNTDTQYF. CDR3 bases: TGTGCCAGCAGCTTAGACTCAAACACAGATACGCAGTATTTT.

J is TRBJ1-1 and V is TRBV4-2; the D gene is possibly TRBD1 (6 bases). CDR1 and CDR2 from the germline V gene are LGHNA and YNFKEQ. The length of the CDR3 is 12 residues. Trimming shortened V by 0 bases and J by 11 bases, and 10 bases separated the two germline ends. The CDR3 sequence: CASSQEGTKAFF. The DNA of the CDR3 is TGTGCCAGCAGCCAAGAGGGGACAAAGGCTTTCTTT.

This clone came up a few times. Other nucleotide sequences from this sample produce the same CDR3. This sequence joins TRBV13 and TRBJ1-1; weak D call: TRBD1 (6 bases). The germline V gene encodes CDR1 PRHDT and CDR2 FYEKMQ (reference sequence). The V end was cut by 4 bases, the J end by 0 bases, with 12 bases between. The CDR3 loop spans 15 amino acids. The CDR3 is CASSSAGAMNTEAFF. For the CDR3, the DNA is TGTGCCAGCAGCTCGGCGGGGGCAATGAACACTGAAGCTTTCTTT.

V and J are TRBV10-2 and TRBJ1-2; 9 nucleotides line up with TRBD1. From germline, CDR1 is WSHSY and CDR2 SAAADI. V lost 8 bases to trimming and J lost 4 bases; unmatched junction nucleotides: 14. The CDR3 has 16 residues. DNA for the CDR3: TGCGCCAGCTTTGCTTGGTGGGACAGGGAGGCCTATGGCTACACCTTC. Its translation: CASFAWWDREAYGYTF.

The CDR3 loop reads CASSFQAGGTDTQYF. The CDR3 DNA follows: TGTGCCAGCAGTTTCCAGGCAGGGGGAACCGATACGCAGTATTTT. The chain recombines TRBV28 with TRBJ2-3; 7 bases align to TRBD1. Germline CDR1 is MDHEN and CDR2 is SYDVKM. The V gene end was trimmed by 3 bases and the J gene end by 6 bases; junction bases not matched to a gene: 9. The CDR3 has 15 residues.

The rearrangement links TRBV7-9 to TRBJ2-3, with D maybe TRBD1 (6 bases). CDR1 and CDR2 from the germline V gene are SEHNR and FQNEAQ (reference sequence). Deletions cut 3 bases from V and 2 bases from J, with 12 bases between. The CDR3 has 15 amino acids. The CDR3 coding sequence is TGTGCCAGCAGCTTGCTACAGGGATTCACAGATACGCAGTATTTT. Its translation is CASSLLQGFTDTQYF.

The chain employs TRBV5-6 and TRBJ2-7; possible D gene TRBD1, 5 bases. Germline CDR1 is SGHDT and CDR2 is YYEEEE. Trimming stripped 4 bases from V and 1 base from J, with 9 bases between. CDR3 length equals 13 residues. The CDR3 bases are TGTGCCAGCAGCCCAACAGGTTCCTACGAGCAGTACTTC. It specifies CASSPTGSYEQYF.

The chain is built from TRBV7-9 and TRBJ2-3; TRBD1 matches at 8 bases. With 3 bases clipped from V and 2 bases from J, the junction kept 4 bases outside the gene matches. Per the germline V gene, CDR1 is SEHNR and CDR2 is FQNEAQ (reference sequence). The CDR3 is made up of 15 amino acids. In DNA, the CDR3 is TGTGCCAGCAGCTTTGGGCAGGGGGCCACAGATACGCAGTATTTT. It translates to CASSFGQGATDTQYF. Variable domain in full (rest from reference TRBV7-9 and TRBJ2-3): DTGVSQNPRHKITKRGQNVTFRCDPISEHNRLYWYRQTLGQGPEFLTYFQNEAQLEKSRLLSDRFSAERPKGSFSTLEIQRTEQGDSAMYLCASSFGQGATDTQYFGPGTRLTVL.

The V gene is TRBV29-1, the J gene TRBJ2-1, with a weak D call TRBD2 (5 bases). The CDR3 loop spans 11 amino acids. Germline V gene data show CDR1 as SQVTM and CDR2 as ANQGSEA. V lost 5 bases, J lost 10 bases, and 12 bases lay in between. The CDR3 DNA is TGCAGCGTTCCCAGCGCGGGCGAGCAGTTCTTC. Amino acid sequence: CSVPSAGEQFF.